Included here is one T cell receptor (beta chain) sequence, with context. Its antigen remains unknown. The CDR3 has 13 residues. Germline V gene data show CDR1 as SNHLY and CDR2 as FYNNEI. The trim removed 6 bases at V and 8 bases at J, leaving 7 bases unmatched. The PCR used 60 Vbeta and 13 Jbeta primers. The method was immunoSEQ multiplex PCR; TCRdb's version includes in-frame clones alone and lacks a portion of them. The repertoire includes 150,000 or so clones, 70% of them detected once, and around 1.9% sits in the top ten. This entry belongs to a study of cytomegalovirus exposure and HLA in healthy donors. Study information: Approximately 80 million unique TCRs, all from HLA-typed donors, were included in an early release of the data.

Broader study findings: Some V segments could not be told apart, so they were left out, TRBV6-2 and TRBV6-3 among them.

The receptor comes from a woman aged 55-69 years in good health and CMV-seropositive. Sample: PBMCs. This chain connects TRBV2 to TRBJ1-2; TRBD1 matches at 9 bases. This CDR3 is CASRGDRGDGYTF. In DNA form, the CDR3 reads TGTGCCAGCAGGGGAGACAGGGGGGACGGCTACACCTTC.